The clone carrying this T cell receptor (beta chain) was detected a few times. Its antigen is as yet unknown. The source of the sample is a study of T cell responses to AZD1222 COVID-19 vaccine. Sequenced by immunoSEQ multiplex PCR; TCRdb stores in-frame clones only, minus some. The table shows roughly 60,000 clones, with around 80% occurring only once. Notes on the study in general: Donors were largely white British and mainly female; clonal diversity was possibly underestimated. Baseline seropositivity characterized only a handful of AZD1222 recipients. Spike-specific TCR breadth and depth grew following two AZD1222 doses. Repertoires were collected only later (after the peak T cell response had occurred).

The CDR3 spans 15 residues. The germline gives CDR1 SGHAT, CDR2 FQNNGV. The V and J ends lost 5 bases and 5 bases, in that order; junction bases with no gene match: 6. The receptor's source is an adult in good health. Sequenced here: peripheral blood, sampled on day 0 of AZD1222 vaccination. The chain is built from TRBV11-2 and TRBJ1-6; 7 bases align to TRBD1. The CDR3 protein is CASSPRTGDNSPLHF. CDR3 DNA sequence: TGTGCCAGCAGCCCCCGGACAGGAGATAATTCACCCCTCCACTTT.